This record concerns one TCR beta chain sequence. Original methodology: Amplification of reference gene primers was used by the study to estimate nucleated cell counts. Libraries were prepared by immunoSEQ multiplex PCR; TCRdb keeps only in-frame clonotypes and omits some of them. That table furnishes V, J and clone size, whereas the DNA furnished D and trimming. The data hold approximately 440,000 clones, with less than 95% observed a single time. Recruits, aged about 18 to 95 years, lived in 20 to 30 US areas. The CDR3 runs to 14 residues. This sample stems from a study of blood T cell repertoires in COVID-19. The wider study: Nucleic acid was either cDNA or gDNA, and it came from T cells, B-cell-depleted T cells, or PBMCs.

This chain uses TRBV21-1 with TRBJ1-2; the D call in the table, TRBD1, was not verified against the DNA. TRBV21-1 is flagged as a pseudogene. Sequences were obtained from PBMCs or T cells enriched from blood (not recorded which). This TCR came from a man younger than 35 who had recovered from COVID-19. CDR3 bases: TGTGCCAGCAACCCCGGGACAGGGCAACGTGGCTACACCTTC. Translated, it gives CASNPGTGQRGYTF.